The 7 T cell receptor beta chains in this list originate from one sample, sequenced in a study of tissue T cells after allogeneic stem cell transplantation. Using immunoSEQ multiplex PCR, the repertoire was profiled, and TCRdb retains in-frame clones only, with some absent. The table records about 24,000 clones, less than 75% of them present only once. The source was tissue from the ileum, collected at autopsy. The origin of the receptors is a female donor older than 55 with lung cancer.

This clone is labeled as medium-sized (0.01 to 0.1%). The chain joins TRBV6-5 to TRBJ1-4; tentatively, D is TRBD1 (5 bases). CDR1 is MNHEY and CDR2 is SVGAGI in the germline V gene. The CDR3 runs 15 residues. The germline V and J ends were trimmed by 5 bases and 5 bases, with 15 bases remaining between them. CDR3 protein: CASSRKPTANEKLFF. The CDR3 DNA follows: TGTGCCAGCAGTCGGAAACCGACAGCGAATGAAAAACTGTTTTTT.

This clone turned up a few times. The rearrangement uses TRBV24-1 and TRBJ2-7; D is possibly TRBD1 or TRBD2 (5 bases each). The V gene's germline CDR1 is KGHDR and CDR2 SFDVKD. The CDR3 has 15 amino acids. The germline V and J ends were trimmed by 4 bases and 4 bases, with 16 bases remaining between them. CDR3 sequence reads: CATSDSSGRTYEQYF. The CDR3 nucleotides are TGTGCCACCAGTGACTCGTCGGGACGGACGTACGAGCAGTACTTC.

The chain has TRBV7-9 and TRBJ1-2, with D maybe TRBD1 (5 bases). Germline-derived CDR1 and CDR2 are SEHNR and FQNEAQ (reference sequence). V lost 5 bases to trimming and J lost 8 bases, with 12 bases between them. This CDR3 has 12 amino acids. CDR3 nucleotide sequence: TGTGCCAGCAGCCTGCAGGGTAGGGGCTACACCTTC. It translates to CASSLQGRGYTF.

V gene TRBV30 combines with J gene TRBJ2-5; 10 bases are shared with TRBD1. The CDR3 consists of 14 residues. Trimming removed 4 bases from V and 4 bases from J; junction bases left unmatched: 6. Germline-derived CDR1 and CDR2 are GTSNPN and SVGIG (reference sequence). CDR3 sequence (DNA): TGTGCCTGGAACTCGGGACAGGGGTTAGAGACCCAGTACTTC. Translated, it gives CAWNSGQGLETQYF.

The chain carries TRBV5-6 and TRBJ1-2; the match to TRBD1 covers 8 bases. The CDR3 has 14 amino acids. The germline CDR1 and CDR2 sequences are SGHDT and YYEEEE. Unmatched junction bases numbered 9, after V lost 4 bases and J lost 7 bases. As DNA, the CDR3 is TGTGCCAGCAGCCTGAGGACAGGGCGGGGTGGCTACACCTTC. Encoded protein: CASSLRTGRGGYTF.

The V gene is TRBV7-9, the J gene TRBJ2-1; the match to TRBD2 covers 8 bases. The CDR3 runs to 18 residues. CDR1 is SEHNR and CDR2 is FQNEAQ in the germline V gene (reference sequence). The ends lost 1 base at V and 1 base at J; junction bases unmatched: 9. DNA for the CDR3: TGTGCCAGCAGCTTAGAAAAACTAGCGGTCGATTCCTACAATGAGCAGTTCTTC. Its protein product is CASSLEKLAVDSYNEQFF.

The chain is built from TRBV11-1 and TRBJ1-2; D is unresolved. Trimming pared 1 base from V and 6 bases from J, leaving 12 bases between. The CDR3 covers 14 residues. The germline gives CDR1 SGHAT, CDR2 FQDESV (reference sequence). The CDR3: CASSLDGRQNGYTF. The CDR3 bases are TGTGCCAGCAGCTTAGACGGCAGACAAAATGGCTACACCTTC. The full variable domain, with the rest looked up from reference TRBV11-1 and TRBJ1-2, is EAEVAQSPRYKITEKSQAVAFWCDPISGHATLYWYRQILGQGPELLVQFQDESVVDDSQLPKDRFSAERLKGVDSTLKIQPAELGDSAMYLCASSLDGRQNGYTFGSGTRLTVV.